Below, 18 T cell receptor beta chains from the same sample are listed, as sequenced in a study of blood T cell repertoires in COVID-19 (TCRdb year 2020). The library was produced with the immunoSEQ multiplex PCR assay. TCRdb's version of the immuneACCESS table is confined to in-frame rearrangements and falls short of the full clone set. An unresolved V gene accounts for under half of the shortfall where checked; the remainder is of unknown origin. The sample data list approximately 360,000 clones, and about four fifths of these were observed just once. The top ten clones comprise roughly 5.1% of the sample. Sequences were obtained from PBMCs or T cells enriched from blood (not recorded which). The receptors were gathered from a woman aged 45 to 65 who had recovered from COVID-19.

CDR3 nucleotides: TGTGCCAGCAGCCTAGGGGACTTCCCCACCGGGGAGCTGTTTTTT. Translating gives CASSLGDFPTGELFF. The J gene is TRBJ2-2, the V gene TRBV11-3; tentatively, D is TRBD2 (6 bases). V was pared by 5 bases and J by 4 bases, with 14 bases between. CDR3 size: 15 residues. From germline, CDR1 is SGHNT and CDR2 YENEEA. Complete variable domain (other parts from reference TRBV11-3 and TRBJ2-2): EAGVVQSPRYKIIEKKQPVAFWCNPISGHNTLYWYLQNLGQGPELLIRYENEEAVDDSQLPKDRFSAERLKGVDSTLKIQPAELGDSAVYLCASSLGDFPTGELFFGEGSRLTVL.

This chain connects TRBV5-4 to TRBJ2-1, with unresolved D. CDR1 is SGHNT and CDR2 is YYREEE in the germline V gene (reference sequence). Trimming left V 2 bases short and J 9 bases short, with 9 bases between. This CDR3 is 12 amino acids long. The CDR3 spells CASSFYASEQFF. The CDR3 DNA reads as TGTGCCAGCAGCTTCTATGCGAGTGAGCAGTTCTTC.

The rearrangement uses TRBV5-1 and TRBJ2-3; 7 positions match TRBD2. V was pared by 4 bases and J by 1 base, with 6 bases of the junction left unmatched. The CDR3 is 15 amino acids. The V gene's germline CDR1 is SGHRS and CDR2 YFSETQ. CDR3 coding DNA: TGCGCCAGCAGCGACGGACTAGGTGGCACAGATACGCAGTATTTT. It specifies CASSDGLGGTDTQYF. Full variable domain (outside the CDR3, taken from reference TRBV5-1 and TRBJ2-3): KAGVTQTPRYLIKTRGQQVTLSCSPISGHRSVSWYQQTPGQGLQFLFEYFSETQRNKGNFPGRFSGRQFSNSRSEMNVSTLELGDSALYLCASSDGLGGTDTQYFGPGTRLTVL.

This chain uses TRBV7-3 with TRBJ1-1, with D tentatively TRBD1 (5 bases). The CDR3 sequence is 17 residues long. V was clipped by 1 base and J by 0 bases, with 15 bases between them. Germline V gives CDR1 SGHTA, CDR2 FQGTGA. CDR3 region: CASSLSFTGVMNTEAFF. CDR3 in DNA: TGTGCCAGCAGCTTAAGCTTTACAGGAGTCATGAACACTGAAGCTTTCTTT.

This clone was recorded only once. The J gene is TRBJ2-5, the V gene TRBV27; perhaps TRBD2 as D (6 bases). Germline loops: CDR1 MNHEY, CDR2 SMNVEV (reference sequence). The CDR3 spans 15 residues. V was cut by 4 bases and J by 1 base, with 13 bases left in between. In nucleotides, the CDR3 is TGTGCCAGCAGTTCCTCCAGGGAGGTCCAAGAGACCCAGTACTTC. Protein: CASSSSREVQETQYF.

As DNA, the CDR3 is TGTGCCAGCAGCTTAATACCTAGACAGGGATCCACTGGGGCCAACGTCCTGACTTTC. It is translated as CASSLIPRQGSTGANVLTF. The genes are TRBV7-9 and TRBJ2-6, with 7 bases lining up with TRBD1. V shed 2 bases, J shed 2 bases, and the junction held 12 bases outside the gene matches. From germline, CDR1 is SEHNR and CDR2 FQNEAQ (reference sequence). The CDR3 contains 19 residues.

The chain has TRBV11-3 and TRBJ2-7, with TRBD2 matching over 10 bases. The V segment lost 5 bases and the J segment 5 bases; nucleotides outside the gene matches: 6. This CDR3 spans 14 amino acids. Germline V gives CDR1 SGHNT, CDR2 YENEEA. This CDR3 reads CASSLSGRGDEQYF. CDR3 in DNA: TGTGCCAGCAGCCTCAGCGGGAGGGGGGACGAGCAGTACTTC. Variable domain in full (rest from reference TRBV11-3 and TRBJ2-7): EAGVVQSPRYKIIEKKQPVAFWCNPISGHNTLYWYLQNLGQGPELLIRYENEEAVDDSQLPKDRFSAERLKGVDSTLKIQPAELGDSAVYLCASSLSGRGDEQYFGPGTRLTVT.

This clone was observed a single time. The chain couples TRBV29-1 to TRBJ1-4; the D is unclear. Trimming pared 8 bases from V and 7 bases from J, leaving 14 bases between. The CDR3 runs 12 residues. CDR1 is SQVTM and CDR2 is ANQGSEA in the germline V gene. CDR3 in amino acids: CSTGPRCEKLFF. The CDR3 DNA is TGCAGCACGGGCCCGAGGTGTGAAAAACTGTTTTTT. Full variable domain (rest looked up from reference TRBV29-1 and TRBJ1-4): SAVISQKPSRDICQRGTSLTIQCQVDSQVTMMFWYRQQPGQSLTLIATANQGSEATYESGFVIDKFPISRPNLTFSTLTVSNMSPEDSSIYLCSTGPRCEKLFFGSGTQLSVL.

V and J are TRBV11-2 and TRBJ1-1, with TRBD1 matching 7 bases. The CDR3 has 13 residues. Germline V gene sequence: CDR1 SGHAT, CDR2 FQNNGV. V was pared by 5 bases and J by 5 bases, with 5 bases of the junction left unmatched. CDR3 sequence reads: CASSLRQGTEAFF. Written as DNA, the CDR3 is TGTGCCAGCAGCCTCAGACAGGGTACTGAAGCTTTCTTT.

The DNA of the CDR3 is TGTGCCAGCAACGTAGCGGGAAGGTTAGATGAGCAGTTCTTC. As protein: CASNVAGRLDEQFF. The gene calls are TRBV27 and TRBJ2-1; 8 bases agree with TRBD2. Trimming cost V 7 bases and J 8 bases; bases outside gene matches: 10. Germline V CDR1 and CDR2: MNHEY, SMNVEV (reference sequence). The CDR3 is 14 residues long.

The chain uses TRBV7-9 and TRBJ2-7; 11 nucleotides align to TRBD1. The CDR3 is made up of 14 amino acids. Germline CDR1 and CDR2: SEHNR and FQNEAQ (reference sequence). V lost 1 base and J lost 5; bases outside the gene matches: 1. The CDR3 here is CASSLGTGGHEQYF. The CDR3 coding sequence is TGTGCCAGCAGCTTAGGGACAGGGGGCCACGAGCAGTACTTC.

The V gene is TRBV27, the J gene TRBJ1-6; D not resolved. The CDR3 is 14 residues long. Germline V gene sequence: CDR1 MNHEY, CDR2 SMNVEV (reference sequence). Deletions cut 2 bases from V and 2 bases from J, with 4 bases between. In DNA, the CDR3 is TGTGCCAGCAGTTTACCAGCCTATAATTCACCCCTCCACTTT. Its translation: CASSLPAYNSPLHF.

The chain links TRBV11-3 to TRBJ2-7; D ambiguous. Trimming removed 4 bases at V and 2 bases at J, with 6 bases between. From germline, CDR1 is SGHNT and CDR2 YENEEA. The CDR3 spans 12 residues. CDR3 sequence (DNA): TGTGCCAGCAGCTCAACAGCCTACGAGCAGTACTTC. This sequence encodes CASSSTAYEQYF.

The V call is TRBV10-3, the J call TRBJ2-7; TRBD1 might be the D (5 bases). Trimming shortened V by 4 bases and J by 5 bases, and 12 bases separated the two germline ends. Germline V lookup: CDR1 ENHRY, CDR2 SYGVKD. The CDR3 contains 13 residues. CDR3 in DNA: TGTGCCATCAGTGGCAGGGCCTTAGACGAGCAGTACTTC. This translates into CAISGRALDEQYF.

The J gene is TRBJ2-1, the V gene TRBV7-2, with 7 bases fitting TRBD1. The CDR3 consists of 15 residues. Germline V gives CDR1 SGHTA, CDR2 FQGNSA. V was pared by 1 base and J by 2 bases, with 2 bases of the junction left unmatched. CDR3 sequence reads: CASSLEGAAYNEQFF. In nucleotides, the CDR3 is TGTGCCAGCAGCTTAGAGGGGGCGGCCTACAATGAGCAGTTCTTC.

This chain links TRBV9 with TRBJ2-1, with TRBD2 matching 11 bases. The V gene end was trimmed by 1 base and the J gene end by 4 bases; junction bases not matched to a gene: 4. Germline V gene sequence: CDR1 SGDLS, CDR2 YYNGEE. The CDR3 totals 16 residues. The CDR3 sequence is CASSVTTSGRYNEQFF. The CDR3 nucleotides read TGTGCCAGCAGCGTAACCACTAGCGGGAGATACAATGAGCAGTTCTTC.

This rearrangement joins TRBV7-6 to TRBJ2-1; D may be TRBD1 (7 bases). The germline V gene has CDR1 SGHVS and CDR2 FNYEAQ. This CDR3 contains 17 residues. Deletions cut 1 base from V and 2 bases from J, with 15 bases between. The CDR3 protein is CASSLGRGRGTYNEQFF. The CDR3 nucleotides read TGTGCCAGCAGCTTAGGGAGGGGGCGAGGAACCTACAATGAGCAGTTCTTC. Full variable domain (outside the CDR3, taken from reference TRBV7-6 and TRBJ2-1): GAGVSQSPRYKVTKRGQDVALRCDPISGHVSLYWYRQALGQGPEFLTYFNYEAQQDKSGLPNDRFSAERPEGSISTLTIQRTEQRDSAMYRCASSLGRGRGTYNEQFFGPGTRLTVL.

The V gene is TRBV29-1, the J gene TRBJ2-7, with 9 bases aligning to TRBD2. V was clipped by 0 bases and J by 3 bases; unmatched bases: 6. Looked up from germline, CDR1 is SQVTM and CDR2 is ANQGSEA. This CDR3 is 15 amino acids long. Here the CDR3 DNA reads TGCAGCGTTGAAGATCGGCGGGGGGGCTTCTACGAGCAGTACTTC. This codes for CSVEDRRGGFYEQYF.